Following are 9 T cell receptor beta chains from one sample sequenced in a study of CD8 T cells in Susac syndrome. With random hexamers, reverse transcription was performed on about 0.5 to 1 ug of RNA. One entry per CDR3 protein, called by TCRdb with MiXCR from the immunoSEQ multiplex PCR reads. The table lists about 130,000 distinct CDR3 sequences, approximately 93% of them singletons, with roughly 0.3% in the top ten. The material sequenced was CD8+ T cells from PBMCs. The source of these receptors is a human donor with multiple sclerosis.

CDR3 sequence: CASSLWAGINIQYF. Here the CDR3 DNA reads TGTGCCAGCAGCCTATGGGCAGGGATCAACATTCAGTACTTC. V is TRBV14 and J is TRBJ2-4; a weak D match, TRBD1 (5 bases). The CDR3 length is 14 residues. Germline CDR1 and CDR2: SGHDN and FVKESK. The V end lost 4 bases, the J end lost 7 bases, and 14 bases lay between the germline ends.

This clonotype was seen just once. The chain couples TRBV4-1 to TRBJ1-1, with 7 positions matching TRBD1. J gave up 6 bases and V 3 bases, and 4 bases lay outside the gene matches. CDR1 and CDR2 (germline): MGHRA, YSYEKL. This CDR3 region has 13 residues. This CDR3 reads CASSQNRGAEAFF. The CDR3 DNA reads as TGCGCCAGCAGCCAGAACAGGGGTGCTGAAGCTTTCTTT.

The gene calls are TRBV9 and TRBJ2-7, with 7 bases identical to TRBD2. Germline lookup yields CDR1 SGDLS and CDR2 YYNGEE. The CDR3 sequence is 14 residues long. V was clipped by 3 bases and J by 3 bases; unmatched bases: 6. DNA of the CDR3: TGTGCCAGCAGCGCGGGAGGACTAGGCTACGAGCAGTACTTC. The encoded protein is CASSAGGLGYEQYF.

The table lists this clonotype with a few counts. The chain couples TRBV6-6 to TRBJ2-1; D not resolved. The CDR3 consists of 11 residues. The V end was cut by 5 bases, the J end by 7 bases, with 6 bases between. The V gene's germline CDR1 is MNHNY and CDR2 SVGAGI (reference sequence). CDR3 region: CASSDLNEQFF. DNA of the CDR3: TGTGCCAGCAGTGACCTAAATGAGCAGTTCTTC.

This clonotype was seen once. The CDR3: CASSVAWLDTQYF. CDR3 DNA sequence: TGTGCCAGCAGCGTAGCTTGGCTAGATACGCAGTATTTT. The rearrangement links TRBV9 to TRBJ2-3; no clear D. The CDR3 has 13 amino acids. V was cut by 0 bases and J by 5 bases, with 7 bases left in between. Germline-derived CDR1 and CDR2 are SGDLS and YYNGEE. Filled out from reference TRBV9 and TRBJ2-3, the complete variable domain reads DSGVTQTPKHLITATGQRVTLRCSPRSGDLSVYWYQQSLDQGLQFLIQYYNGEERAKGNILERFSAQQFPDLHSELNLSSLELGDSALYFCASSVAWLDTQYFGPGTRLTVL.

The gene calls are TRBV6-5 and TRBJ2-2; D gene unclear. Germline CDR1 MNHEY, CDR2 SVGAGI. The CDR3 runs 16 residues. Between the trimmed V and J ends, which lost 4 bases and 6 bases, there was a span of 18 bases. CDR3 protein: CASSSRWFGDAGELFF. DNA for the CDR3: TGTGCCAGCAGTTCCCGCTGGTTCGGTGATGCCGGGGAGCTGTTTTTT.

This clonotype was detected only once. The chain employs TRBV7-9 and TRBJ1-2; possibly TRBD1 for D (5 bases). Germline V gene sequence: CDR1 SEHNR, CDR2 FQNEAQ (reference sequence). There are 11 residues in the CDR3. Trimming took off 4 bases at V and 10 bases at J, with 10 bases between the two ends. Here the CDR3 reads CASSWDGAYTF. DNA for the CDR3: TGTGCCAGCAGCTGGGACGGAGCCTACACCTTC.

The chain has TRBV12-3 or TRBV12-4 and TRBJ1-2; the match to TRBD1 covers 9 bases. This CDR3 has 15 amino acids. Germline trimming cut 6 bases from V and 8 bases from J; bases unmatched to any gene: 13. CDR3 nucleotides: TGTGCCAGCAGGGGTAACAGGGGGCGCTCCGGCGGCTACACCTTC. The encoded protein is CASRGNRGRSGGYTF.

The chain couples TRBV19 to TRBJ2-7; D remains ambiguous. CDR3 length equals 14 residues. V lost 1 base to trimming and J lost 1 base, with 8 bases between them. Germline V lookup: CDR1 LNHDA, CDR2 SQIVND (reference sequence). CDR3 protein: CASSIGWGSYEQYV. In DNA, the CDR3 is TGTGCCAGTAGTATAGGATGGGGTTCCTACGAGCAGTACGTC.